This TCR beta chain was found in a study of CD8+CD57+ T cells in acquired aplastic anemia. Overall study context: Sorted CD4+ and CD8+ cells yielded DNA averaging around 3.2 ug.

The CDR3 contains 14 residues. Trimming took off 2 bases at V and 4 bases at J, with 11 bases between the two ends. In this sample, this clonotype turned up many times. Antigen: not known. TCR beta VDJ and CDR3 profiles were obtained from a genomic DNA template. One entry per CDR3 protein, called by TCRdb with MiXCR from the reads. The sample records about 190,000 distinct CDR3 sequences, 54% being singletons. Study-level findings and limits: Patients showed no significant difference from controls in CD8+ Simpson's diversity.

The chain is built from TRBV12-3 or TRBV12-4 and TRBJ1-2, with D maybe TRBD1 (6 bases). This TCR derives from a human donor in good health, serving as a control. Sequencing was carried out using sorted CD4+, CD8+, or CD8+CD57+ T cells (not recorded which) from PBMCs. CDR3 coding DNA: TGTGCCAGCAGTTTATCCAGGGGACTCTATGGCTACACCTTC. Translation: CASSLSRGLYGYTF.